The sample holds a few counts of the clone carrying this T cell receptor beta chain. Its antigen is still unknown. The data were obtained in a study of post-analysis software for immune sequencing data. Study-level findings and limits: Strong co-clustering by F measure linked samples that shared a preparation batch. Four or five TRBV segments (TRBV5-6, TRBV5-1 and TRBV20-1 among them) occurred more frequently in patients than in controls.

Unique molecular identifiers were present in the TCR beta cDNA libraries. One entry per CDR3 protein, called by TCRdb with MiXCR from the PCR reads. This sample has roughly 400,000 distinct CDR3 sequences, with roughly 38% found just once. Germline V CDR1 and CDR2: SGHRS, YFSETQ. The V gene end was trimmed by 4 bases and the J gene end by 0 bases; junction bases not matched to a gene: 11. The CDR3 is 19 amino acids. What was sequenced was blood. The clonotype originates from a girl aged 2-9 years with multiple sclerosis. This rearrangement joins TRBV5-1 to TRBJ2-1; TRBD2 matches 12 bases. CDR3 residues: CASSLPGTSGLYSYNEQFF. The CDR3 bases are TGCGCCAGCAGCCTGCCGGGGACTAGCGGGCTTTACTCCTACAATGAGCAGTTCTTC.